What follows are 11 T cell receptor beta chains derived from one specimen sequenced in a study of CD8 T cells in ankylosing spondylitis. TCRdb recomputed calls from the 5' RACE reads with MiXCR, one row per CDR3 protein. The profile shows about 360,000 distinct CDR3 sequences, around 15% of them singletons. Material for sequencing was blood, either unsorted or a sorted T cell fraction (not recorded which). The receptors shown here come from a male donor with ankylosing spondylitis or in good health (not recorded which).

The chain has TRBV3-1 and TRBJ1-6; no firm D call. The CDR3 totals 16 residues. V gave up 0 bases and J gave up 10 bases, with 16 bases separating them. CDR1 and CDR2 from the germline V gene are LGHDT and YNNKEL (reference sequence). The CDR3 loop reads CASSQDRSASGSPLHF. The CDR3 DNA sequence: TGTGCCAGCAGCCAAGATAGGTCAGCTTCCGGATCACCCCTCCACTTT. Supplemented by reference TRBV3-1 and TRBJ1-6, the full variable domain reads DTAVSQTPKYLVTQMGNDKSIKCEQNLGHDTMYWYKQDSKKFLKIMFSYNNKELIINETVPNRFSPKSPDKAHLNLHINSLELGDSAVYFCASSQDRSASGSPLHFGNGTRLTVT.

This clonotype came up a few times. DNA of the CDR3: TGTGCCAGCAGCGCCGCGACAGGGGGCACAGATACGCAGTATTTT. Amino acids: CASSAATGGTDTQYF. V usage is TRBV7-9 and J usage is TRBJ2-3, with 8 nucleotides matching TRBD1. In germline, CDR1 is SEHNR, CDR2 FQNEAQ (reference sequence). With V trimmed by 5 bases and J by 1 base, 5 bases remained unmatched. This CDR3 spans 15 amino acids.

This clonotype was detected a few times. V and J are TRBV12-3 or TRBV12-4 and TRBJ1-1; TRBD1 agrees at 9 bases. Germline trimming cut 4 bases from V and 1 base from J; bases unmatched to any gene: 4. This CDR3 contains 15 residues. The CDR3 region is CASSSGTGPNTEAFF. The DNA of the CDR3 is TGTGCCAGCAGTTCCGGGACAGGGCCGAACACTGAAGCTTTCTTT.

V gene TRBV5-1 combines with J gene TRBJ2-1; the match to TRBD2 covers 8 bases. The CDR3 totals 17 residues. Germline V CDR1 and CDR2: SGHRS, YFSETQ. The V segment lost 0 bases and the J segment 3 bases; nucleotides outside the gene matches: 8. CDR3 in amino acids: CASSLARTSFFYNEQFF. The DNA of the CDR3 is TGCGCCAGCAGCTTGGCCCGGACTAGCTTCTTCTACAATGAGCAGTTCTTC.

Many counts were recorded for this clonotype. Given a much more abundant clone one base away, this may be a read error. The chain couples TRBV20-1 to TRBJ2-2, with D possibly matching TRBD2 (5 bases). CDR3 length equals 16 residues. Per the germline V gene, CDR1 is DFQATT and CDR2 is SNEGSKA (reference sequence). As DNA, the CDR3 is TGCTGTGCTAGCATTCTCGGGCATTCGAACACCGGGGAGCTGTTTTTT. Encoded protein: CCASILGHSNTGELFF.

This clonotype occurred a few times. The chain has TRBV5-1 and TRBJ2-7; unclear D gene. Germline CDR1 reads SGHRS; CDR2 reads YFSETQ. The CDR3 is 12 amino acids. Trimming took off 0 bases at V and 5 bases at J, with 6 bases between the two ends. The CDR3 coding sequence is TGCGCCAGCAGCTTGGAGTTTGACGAGCAGTACTTC. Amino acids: CASSLEFDEQYF.

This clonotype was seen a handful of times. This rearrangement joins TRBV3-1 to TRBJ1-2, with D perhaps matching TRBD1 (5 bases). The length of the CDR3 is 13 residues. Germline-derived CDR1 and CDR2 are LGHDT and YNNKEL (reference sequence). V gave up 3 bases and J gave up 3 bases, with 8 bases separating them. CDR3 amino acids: CASSQQGYYGYTF. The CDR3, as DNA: TGTGCCAGCAGCCAGCAGGGCTACTATGGCTACACCTTC.

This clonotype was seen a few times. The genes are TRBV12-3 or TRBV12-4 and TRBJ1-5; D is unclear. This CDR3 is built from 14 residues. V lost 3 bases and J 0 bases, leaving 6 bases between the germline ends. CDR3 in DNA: TGTGCCAGCAGTTTTCGGCATAGCAATCAGCCCCAGCATTTT. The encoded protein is CASSFRHSNQPQHF.

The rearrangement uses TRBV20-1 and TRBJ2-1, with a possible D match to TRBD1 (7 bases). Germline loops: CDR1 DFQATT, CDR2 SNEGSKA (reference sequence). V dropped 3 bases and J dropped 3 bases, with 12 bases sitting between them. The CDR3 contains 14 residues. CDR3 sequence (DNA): TGCAGTGCTAGTGTCCAGGGGGGCTACAATGAGCAGTTCTTC. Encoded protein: CSASVQGGYNEQFF.

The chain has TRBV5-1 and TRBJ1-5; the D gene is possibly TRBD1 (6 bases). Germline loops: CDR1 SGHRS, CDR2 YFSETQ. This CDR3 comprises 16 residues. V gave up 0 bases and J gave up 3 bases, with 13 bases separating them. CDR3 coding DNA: TGCGCCAGCAGCTTGGAGCCACAGGGAAACAATCAGCCCCAGCATTTT. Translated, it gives CASSLEPQGNNQPQHF.

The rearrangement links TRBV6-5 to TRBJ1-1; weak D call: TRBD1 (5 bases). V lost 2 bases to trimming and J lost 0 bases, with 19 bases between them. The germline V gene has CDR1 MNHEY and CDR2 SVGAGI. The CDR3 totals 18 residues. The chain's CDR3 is CASSYTPGERSMNTEAFF. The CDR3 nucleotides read TGTGCCAGCAGTTACACTCCGGGGGAGAGATCGATGAACACTGAAGCTTTCTTT.